Presented here are 30 T cell receptor beta chains from one specimen sequenced in a study of blood T cell repertoires in COVID-19. The protocol was immunoSEQ multiplex PCR, while the TCRdb copy is restricted to in-frame clones and leaves out a portion. The sample carries 140,000 to 150,000 clones, 70% to 90% recorded once. The specimen sequenced was peripheral blood. These receptors were collected from a human donor with acute or convalescent COVID-19. The donor label of this sample is uncertain.

The chain recombines TRBV11-2 with TRBJ1-4, with TRBD1 identical over 10 bases. After removal of 0 bases from V and 6 bases from J, the junction contained 1 base not matched to a gene. This CDR3 region has 15 residues. CDR1 and CDR2 (germline): SGHAT, FQNNGV. In DNA form, the CDR3 reads TGTGCCAGCAGCTTAGATGGGACAGGGGATGAAAAACTGTTTTTT. Protein: CASSLDGTGDEKLFF. The entire variable domain, with the rest obtained from reference TRBV11-2 and TRBJ1-4, is as follows: EAGVAQSPRYKIIEKRQSVAFWCNPISGHATLYWYQQILGQGPKLLIQFQNNGVVDDSQLPKDRFSAERLKGVDSTLKIQPAKLEDSAVYLCASSLDGTGDEKLFFGSGTQLSVL.

This clone appeared a few times. The chain is built from TRBV4-2 and TRBJ2-3; 8 bases line up with TRBD2. Germline lookup yields CDR1 LGHNA and CDR2 YNFKEQ. Trimming removed 0 bases from V and 6 bases from J; junction bases left unmatched: 8. The CDR3 length is 16 residues. CDR3 amino acids: CASSQETGLVTDTQYF. CDR3 bases: TGTGCCAGCAGCCAAGAAACGGGACTAGTTACGGATACGCAGTATTTT.

The chain uses TRBV9 and TRBJ2-3, with TRBD2 as a possible D gene (7 bases). V lost 3 bases and J 3 bases, leaving 17 bases between the germline ends. This CDR3 is built from 16 residues. Per the germline V gene, CDR1 is SGDLS and CDR2 is YYNGEE. DNA of the CDR3: TGTGCCAGCAGCGCCCCTGGGGGGGGGCTAACAGATACGCAGTATTTT. Translating gives CASSAPGGGLTDTQYF.

Comments on this clone: The same CDR3 can be traced to other DNA sequences in this sample. The chain carries TRBV6-5 and TRBJ2-7, with D perhaps TRBD1 (6 bases). Trimming stripped 9 bases from V and 2 bases from J, with 11 bases between. CDR1 MNHEY and CDR2 SVGAGI come from the germline V gene. The CDR3 sequence is 12 residues long. The CDR3: CASRDTTYEQYF. For the CDR3, the DNA is TGTGCCAGTAGGGACACGACCTACGAGCAGTACTTC.

This rearrangement joins TRBV11-2 to TRBJ2-7, with D possibly being TRBD1 (6 bases). Trimming shortened V by 1 base and J by 5 bases, and 15 bases separated the two germline ends. This CDR3 region has 15 residues. The germline gives CDR1 SGHAT, CDR2 FQNNGV. CDR3 loop: CASSLGWGRPHEQYV. The CDR3 DNA sequence: TGTGCCAGCAGCTTAGGGTGGGGGCGGCCCCACGAGCAGTACGTC.

This chain joins TRBV4-2 and TRBJ2-2, with 7 bases aligning to TRBD2. The J segment lost 9 bases and the V segment lost 1 base, leaving 5 bases of the junction unmatched. Germline V lookup: CDR1 LGHNA, CDR2 YNFKEQ. The CDR3 is 14 amino acids. The CDR3 is CASSQVAGSRELFF. The CDR3 coding sequence is TGTGCCAGCAGCCAAGTAGCGGGTTCCCGGGAGCTGTTTTTT.

This clone was detected a few times. The chain links TRBV14 to TRBJ2-3; TRBD2 agrees at 8 bases. This CDR3 is built from 16 residues. CDR1 SGHDN and CDR2 FVKESK come from the germline V gene. V was clipped by 4 bases and J by 1 base; unmatched bases: 7. The CDR3 DNA sequence: TGTGCCAGCAGCCGGAACTCGGGACTAGGCACAGATACGCAGTATTTT. Protein product: CASSRNSGLGTDTQYF.

The V call is TRBV7-2, the J call TRBJ1-2; 9 bases align to TRBD1. Unmatched junction bases numbered 3, after V lost 5 bases and J lost 2 bases. The CDR3 is made up of 14 amino acids. Germline CDR1 is SGHTA and CDR2 is FQGNSA. The CDR3: CASSTGTGNYGYTF. Written as DNA, the CDR3 is TGTGCCAGCAGCACCGGGACAGGGAACTATGGCTACACCTTC.

As concerns this clone: One end of the junction fails to match germline, which may point to a read error. The chain has TRBV30 and TRBJ2-3, with 12 bases aligning to TRBD2. The CDR3 is made up of 14 amino acids. The V gene's germline CDR1 is GTSNPN and CDR2 SVGIG (reference sequence). The CDR3 loop is CARRLAGATDTQYF. CDR3 nucleotide sequence: TGTGCCCGGAGACTAGCGGGGGCCACAGATACGCAGTATTTT.

The chain uses TRBV5-1 and TRBJ1-4, with no clear D. V was clipped by 4 bases and J by 10 bases, with 11 bases between them. Germline values: CDR1 SGHRS, CDR2 YFSETQ. CDR3 length equals 12 residues. The CDR3 nucleotides read TGCGCCAGCAGCCCCGAGAGCCGAAAACTGTTTTTT. It specifies CASSPESRKLFF. Supplemented by reference TRBV5-1 and TRBJ1-4, the full variable domain reads KAGVTQTPRYLIKTRGQQVTLSCSPISGHRSVSWYQQTPGQGLQFLFEYFSETQRNKGNFPGRFSGRQFSNSRSEMNVSTLELGDSALYLCASSPESRKLFFGSGTQLSVL.

This chain joins TRBV7-2 and TRBJ2-3; TRBD2 might be the D (6 bases). Germline-derived CDR1 and CDR2 are SGHTA and FQGNSA. V lost 5 bases and J 4 bases, leaving 16 bases between the germline ends. CDR3 length: 15 residues. The CDR3 loop reads CASSTRTKRADTQYF. CDR3 nucleotide sequence: TGTGCCAGCAGCACCCGGACTAAGAGGGCAGATACGCAGTATTTT.

The V gene is TRBV10-3, the J gene TRBJ1-5; D not resolved. CDR1 is ENHRY and CDR2 is SYGVKD in the germline V gene. V dropped 3 bases and J dropped 7 bases, with 16 bases sitting between them. The CDR3 is 15 amino acids. The CDR3 DNA is TGTGCCATCAGTGACTCGAGGACCGGGAACCAGCCCCAGCATTTT. It translates to CAISDSRTGNQPQHF.

V usage is TRBV28 and J usage is TRBJ2-5; unclear D gene. The CDR3 contains 15 residues. V was shortened by 3 bases and J by 2 bases, with 13 bases between the two germline ends. Germline V CDR1 and CDR2: MDHEN, SYDVKM. CDR3 protein: CASSLVESLQETQYF. The CDR3 DNA sequence: TGTGCCAGCAGTTTGGTAGAGAGCCTACAAGAGACCCAGTACTTC.

V is TRBV11-2 and J is TRBJ1-1; perhaps TRBD1 as D (6 bases). V lost 1 base and J lost 5, with 14 bases in between. The CDR3 runs to 15 residues. From germline, CDR1 is SGHAT and CDR2 FQNNGV. In nucleotides, the CDR3 is TGTGCCAGCAGCTTAGTTGACAGGTCCATTACTGAAGCTTTCTTT. Translating it yields CASSLVDRSITEAFF.

This clone was seen a few times. The chain is built from TRBV3-1 (or the pseudogene TRBV3-2) and TRBJ2-2; D unresolved. This CDR3 has 13 residues. Deletions cut 5 bases from V and 7 bases from J, with 11 bases between. Per the germline V gene, CDR1 is LGHDT and CDR2 is YNNKEL (reference sequence). In DNA form, the CDR3 reads TGTGCCAGCAGCTGGCAGGTTAGCGGGGAGCTGTTTTTT. It specifies CASSWQVSGELFF.

The chain uses TRBV5-1 and TRBJ2-3; 7 bases align to TRBD2. CDR3 length: 15 residues. Germline CDR1 is SGHRS and CDR2 is YFSETQ. Trimming took 9 bases from V and 1 from J; bases not matched to a gene: 11. CDR3 amino acids: CATSEGAGRTDTQYF. The CDR3 region has the DNA TGCGCCACCTCGGAGGGAGCGGGACGCACAGATACGCAGTATTTT.

J is TRBJ1-5 and V is TRBV7-8, with D maybe TRBD1 (6 bases). CDR1 and CDR2 from the germline V gene are SGHVS and FQNEAQ. Trimming took off 4 bases at V and 4 bases at J, with 20 bases between the two ends. The CDR3 length is 17 residues. The CDR3 nucleotides are TGTGCCAGCAGCTCTTACCACAGGGAATGGGGTAATCAGCCCCAGCATTTT. This gives the protein CASSSYHREWGNQPQHF. The full variable domain, its missing parts supplied by reference TRBV7-8 and TRBJ1-5, is GAGVSQSPRYKVAKRGQDVALRCDPISGHVSLFWYQQALGQGPEFLTYFQNEAQLDKSGLPSDRFFAERPEGSVSTLKIQRTQQEDSAVYLCASSSYHREWGNQPQHFGDGTRLSIL.

The V gene is TRBV9, the J gene TRBJ2-1; 11 nucleotides match TRBD2. V shed 0 bases and J 10 bases; nucleotides not matched to a gene: 9. The germline gives CDR1 SGDLS, CDR2 YYNGEE. The CDR3 runs to 16 residues. CDR3 nucleotide sequence: TGTGCCAGCAGCGTAGGGTCGGGAACTAGCGGGAGCGAGCAGTTCTTC. This translates into CASSVGSGTSGSEQFF.

This CDR3 is CASSLVLDIYSPLHF. The CDR3 DNA reads as TGTGCCAGCAGCTTGGTATTGGACATTTATTCACCCCTCCACTTT. V and J are TRBV5-5 and TRBJ1-6; the D gene is possibly TRBD1 (5 bases). This CDR3 region has 15 residues. Germline V gene sequence: CDR1 SGHKS, CDR2 YYEKEE (reference sequence). V lost 0 bases to trimming and J lost 8 bases, with 12 bases between them.

V and J are TRBV4-2 and TRBJ1-4; 7 bases align to TRBD1. Germline CDR1 is LGHNA and CDR2 is YNFKEQ. The J segment lost 8 bases and the V segment lost 2 bases, leaving 5 bases of the junction unmatched. The CDR3 is made up of 14 amino acids. The CDR3 here is CASSQPTQGEKLFF. The CDR3 DNA reads as TGTGCCAGCAGCCAACCGACACAGGGGGAAAAACTGTTTTTT.

V gene TRBV5-4 combines with J gene TRBJ1-1; 8 bases agree with TRBD1. The length of the CDR3 is 15 residues. Germline values: CDR1 SGHNT, CDR2 YYREEE (reference sequence). Trimming took 3 bases from V and 6 from J; bases not matched to a gene: 10. The CDR3 DNA sequence: TGTGCCAGCAGCTCCCAGGCGACAGGGGTCGCTGAAGCTTTCTTT. Translation: CASSSQATGVAEAFF. Looking up the rest from reference TRBV5-4 and TRBJ1-1 gives the full variable domain: ETGVTQSPTHLIKTRGQQVTLRCSSQSGHNTVSWYQQALGQGPQFIFQYYREEENGRGNFPPRFSGLQFPNYSSELNVNALELDDSALYLCASSSQATGVAEAFFGQGTRLTVV.

The rearrangement joins TRBV2 to TRBJ2-1; 8 bases align to TRBD2. This CDR3 has 12 residues. Germline V CDR1 and CDR2: SNHLY, FYNNEI. The V and J ends lost 5 bases and 6 bases, in that order; junction bases with no gene match: 0. Here the CDR3 reads CASSREGNEQFF. As DNA, the CDR3 is TGTGCCAGCAGTCGGGAGGGCAATGAGCAGTTCTTC.

This clone was recorded a few times. This sequence joins TRBV18 and TRBJ2-1; possibly TRBD2 for D (5 bases). This CDR3 contains 13 residues. From germline, CDR1 is KGHSH and CDR2 LQKENI. The V end lost 2 bases, the J end lost 9 bases, and 11 bases lay between the germline ends. CDR3 sequence reads: CASSPSQEGEQFF. CDR3 DNA: TGTGCCAGCTCACCATCACAAGAGGGTGAGCAGTTCTTC.

V and J are TRBV18 and TRBJ2-1; the match to TRBD2 covers 7 bases. CDR3 length: 13 amino acids. CDR1 KGHSH and CDR2 LQKENI come from the germline V gene. Unmatched junction bases numbered 4, after V lost 2 bases and J lost 9 bases. CDR3 region: CASSPGTKVEQFF. The DNA of the CDR3 is TGTGCCAGCTCACCAGGGACTAAGGTTGAGCAGTTCTTC.

The gene calls are TRBV5-4 and TRBJ2-1; 8 bases are a match to TRBD1. The CDR3 spans 16 residues. Unmatched junction bases numbered 6, after V lost 4 bases and J lost 0 bases. Germline CDR1 and CDR2: SGHNT and YYREEE (reference sequence). CDR3 sequence (DNA): TGTGCCAGCAGCCTCTGGACAGGGAGCTCCTACAATGAGCAGTTCTTC. This translates into CASSLWTGSSYNEQFF.

This chain links TRBV4-3 with TRBJ2-3; TRBD1 aligns across 8 bases. V lost 1 base to trimming and J lost 1 base; unmatched junction nucleotides: 4. In germline, CDR1 is LGHNA, CDR2 YSLEER. The CDR3 consists of 16 residues. CDR3 sequence reads: CASSQVATGGTDTQYF. CDR3 bases: TGCGCCAGCAGCCAAGTTGCGACAGGGGGCACAGATACGCAGTATTTT.

The rearrangement links TRBV25-1 to TRBJ2-7; 12 bases fit TRBD2. CDR3 length equals 18 residues. V dropped 2 bases and J dropped 4; count of bases not matched to a gene: 12. Germline lookup yields CDR1 MGHDK and CDR2 SYGVNS. DNA for the CDR3: TGTGCCAGCAGTGAAAAAATGGAGACTAGCGGGAGTGCGTACGAGCAGTACGTC. Amino acid sequence: CASSEKMETSGSAYEQYV.

The chain links TRBV15 to TRBJ1-5; 7 bases are shared with TRBD1. CDR3 length: 17 residues. Germline lookup yields CDR1 LNHNV and CDR2 YYDKDF (reference sequence). V was clipped by 8 bases and J by 5 bases; unmatched bases: 18. CDR3 in DNA: TGTGCCACCCTCGCTGACAGGGATAGGCAGGGGTATCAGCCCCAGCATTTT. Residues: CATLADRDRQGYQPQHF.

The V and J genes are TRBV24-1 and TRBJ1-4; 9 bases agree with TRBD1. Germline loops: CDR1 KGHDR, CDR2 SFDVKD. This CDR3 region has 15 residues. Germline trimming cut 4 bases from V and 4 bases from J; bases unmatched to any gene: 3. This CDR3 reads CATSEEDRGNEKLFF. The CDR3 DNA is TGTGCCACCAGTGAAGAGGACAGGGGTAATGAAAAACTGTTTTTT.

The chain employs TRBV27 and TRBJ1-4; 7 nucleotides agree with TRBD1. The V gene end was trimmed by 1 base and the J gene end by 0 bases; junction bases not matched to a gene: 5. Germline loops: CDR1 MNHEY, CDR2 SMNVEV (reference sequence). This CDR3 region has 17 residues. The CDR3 nucleotides read TGTGCCAGCAGTTTATACCCCGGGACAGCAACTAATGAAAAACTGTTTTTT. Translating gives CASSLYPGTATNEKLFF.